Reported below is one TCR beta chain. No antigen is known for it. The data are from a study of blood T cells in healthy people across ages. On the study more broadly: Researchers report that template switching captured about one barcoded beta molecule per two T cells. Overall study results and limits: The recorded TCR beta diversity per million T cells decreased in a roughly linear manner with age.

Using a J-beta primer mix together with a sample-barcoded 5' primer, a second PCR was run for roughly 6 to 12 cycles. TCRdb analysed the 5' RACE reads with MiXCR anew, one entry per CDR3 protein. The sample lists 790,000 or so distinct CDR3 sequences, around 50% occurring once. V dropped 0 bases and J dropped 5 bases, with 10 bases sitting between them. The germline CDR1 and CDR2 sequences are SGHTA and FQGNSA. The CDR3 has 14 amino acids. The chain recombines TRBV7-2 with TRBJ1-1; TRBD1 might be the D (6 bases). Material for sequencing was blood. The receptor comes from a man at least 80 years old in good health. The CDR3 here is CASSLARGATEAFF. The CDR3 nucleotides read TGTGCCAGCAGCTTAGCGCGGGGGGCAACTGAAGCTTTCTTT.